The subject of this entry is one T cell receptor beta chain. The data were obtained in a study of blood T cell repertoires in COVID-19. Original methodology: The assay estimated nucleated cells by amplifying reference gene primers. Assay: immunoSEQ multiplex PCR; the TCRdb copy retains only in-frame clones and omits some. V, J and clone size were drawn from that table, and D and trimming were deduced from the DNA. The sample holds roughly 29,000 clones, about 92% seen once. Sequenced material: peripheral blood. This receptor was taken from an older woman with COVID-19, enrolled during active disease.

As DNA, the CDR3 is TGTGCCACCAGCAGAGGGGACATCTCCTACGAGCAGTACTTC. It translates to CATSRGDISYEQYF. The rearrangement joins TRBV15 to TRBJ2-7; D is possibly TRBD1 (6 bases). Germline CDR1 reads LNHNV; CDR2 reads YYDKDF (reference sequence). The V end was cut by 1 base, the J end by 0 bases, with 7 bases between. This CDR3 comprises 14 residues.